This T cell receptor beta chain was captured in a study of blood T cell repertoires in COVID-19. As processed by the authors: Counts of nucleated cells, estimated from reference gene primer amplification, were obtained. Data came from immunoSEQ multiplex PCR; TCRdb stores just in-frame clones and leaves some out. D and trimming come from the DNA, and the V and J calls and clone size come from that table. The sample records approximately 220,000 clones, around nine tenths being singletons. The V end lost 7 bases, the J end lost 11 bases, and 21 bases lay between the germline ends. Germline assignment: CDR1 SGHRS and CDR2 YFSETQ. The CDR3 has 13 residues.

The V gene is TRBV5-1, the J gene TRBJ1-1, with D possibly being TRBD1 (6 bases). This clonotype was sampled from a woman younger than 45 who had been exposed to COVID-19. The material sequenced was PBMCs or T cells enriched from blood (not recorded which). The CDR3 region has the DNA TGCGCCAGCTCCAGAAGAGGGGGGGATGGTGCTTTCTTT. Its protein is CASSRRGGDGAFF. Variable domain in full (rest from reference TRBV5-1 and TRBJ1-1): KAGVTQTPRYLIKTRGQQVTLSCSPISGHRSVSWYQQTPGQGLQFLFEYFSETQRNKGNFPGRFSGRQFSNSRSEMNVSTLELGDSALYLCASSRRGGDGAFFGQGTRLTVV.